The clone carrying this T cell receptor beta chain was observed once. The data stem from a study of blood T cell repertoires in COVID-19. Study details: COVID-19 samples from acute and convalescent phases originated in the United States, Italy and Spain.

The repertoire was sequenced with immunoSEQ multiplex PCR; TCRdb's copy has only in-frame clones and lacks some. This sample yields approximately 63,000 clones, of which more than 80% are seen a single time; approximately 1.3% belongs to the top ten. This receptor was taken from a woman older than 75 with acute or convalescent COVID-19. The sample comprised peripheral blood.

The CDR3 DNA follows: TGTGCCAGCAGCGCGGACACCCCACCCTACGAGCAGTACTTC. It specifies CASSADTPPYEQYF. This chain connects TRBV11-3 to TRBJ2-7; D might be TRBD1 (5 bases). V was shortened by 5 bases and J by 2 bases, with 13 bases between the two germline ends. Germline V gene sequence: CDR1 SGHNT, CDR2 YENEEA. There are 14 residues in the CDR3. Supplemented by reference TRBV11-3 and TRBJ2-7, the full variable domain reads EAGVVQSPRYKIIEKKQPVAFWCNPISGHNTLYWYLQNLGQGPELLIRYENEEAVDDSQLPKDRFSAERLKGVDSTLKIQPAELGDSAVYLCASSADTPPYEQYFGPGTRLTVT.